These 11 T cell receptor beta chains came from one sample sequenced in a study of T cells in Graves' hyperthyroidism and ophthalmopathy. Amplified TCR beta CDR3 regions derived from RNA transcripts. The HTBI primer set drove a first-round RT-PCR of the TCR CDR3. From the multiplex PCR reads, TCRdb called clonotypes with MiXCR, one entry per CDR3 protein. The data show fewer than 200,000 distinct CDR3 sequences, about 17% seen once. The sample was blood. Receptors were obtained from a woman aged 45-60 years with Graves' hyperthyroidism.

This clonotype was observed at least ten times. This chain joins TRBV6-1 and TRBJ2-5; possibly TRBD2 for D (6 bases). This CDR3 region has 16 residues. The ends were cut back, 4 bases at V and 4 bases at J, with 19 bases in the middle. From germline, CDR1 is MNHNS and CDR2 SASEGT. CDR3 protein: CASSVIARLERETQYF. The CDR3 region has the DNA TGTGCCAGCAGTGTTATAGCTAGACTAGAACGAGAGACCCAGTACTTC.

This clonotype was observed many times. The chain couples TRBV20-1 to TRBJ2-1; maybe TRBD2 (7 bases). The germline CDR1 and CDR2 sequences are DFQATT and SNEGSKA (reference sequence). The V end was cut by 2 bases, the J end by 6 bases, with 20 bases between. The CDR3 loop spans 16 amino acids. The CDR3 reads CSARSLWGGISNEQFF. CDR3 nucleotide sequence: TGCAGTGCTAGAAGTTTGTGGGGGGGCATTTCCAATGAGCAGTTCTTC.

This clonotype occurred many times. CDR3 nucleotides: TGTGCCAGCAGCCAGTTCAACTACAATGAGCAGTTCTTC. Translating gives CASSQFNYNEQFF. The genes are TRBV11-2 and TRBJ2-1; D gene ambiguous. The CDR3 is 13 residues long. CDR1 is SGHAT and CDR2 is FQNNGV in the germline V gene. V shed 5 bases and J shed 3 bases, with 8 bases lying between them.

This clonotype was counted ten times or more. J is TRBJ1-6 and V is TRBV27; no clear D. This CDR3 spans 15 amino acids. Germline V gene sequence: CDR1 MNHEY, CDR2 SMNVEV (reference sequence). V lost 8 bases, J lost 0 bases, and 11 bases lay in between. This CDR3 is CASGARSSYNSPLHF. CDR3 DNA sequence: TGTGCCAGCGGAGCACGGAGCTCCTATAATTCACCCCTCCACTTT.

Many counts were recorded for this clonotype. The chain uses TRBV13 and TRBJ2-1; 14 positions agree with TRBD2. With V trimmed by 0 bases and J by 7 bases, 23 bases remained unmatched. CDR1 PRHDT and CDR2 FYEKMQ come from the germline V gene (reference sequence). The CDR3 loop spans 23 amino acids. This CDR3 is CASSLGVPGLAGAENGPNNEQFF. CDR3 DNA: TGTGCCAGCAGCTTAGGCGTCCCGGGACTAGCGGGGGCCGAGAATGGGCCCAATAATGAGCAGTTCTTC.

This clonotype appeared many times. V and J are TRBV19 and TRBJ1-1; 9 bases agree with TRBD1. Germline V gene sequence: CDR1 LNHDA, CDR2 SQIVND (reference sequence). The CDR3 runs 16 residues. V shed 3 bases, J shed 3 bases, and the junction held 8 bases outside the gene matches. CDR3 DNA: TGTGCCAGTAGTATCTCACAGGGGGCAGTCCACACTGAAGCTTTCTTT. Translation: CASSISQGAVHTEAFF.

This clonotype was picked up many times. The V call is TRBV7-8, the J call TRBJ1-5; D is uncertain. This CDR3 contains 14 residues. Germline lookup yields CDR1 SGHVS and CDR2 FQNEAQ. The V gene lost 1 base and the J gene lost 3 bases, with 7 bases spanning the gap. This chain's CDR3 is CASSLDSLNQPQHF. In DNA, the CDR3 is TGTGCCAGCAGCTTAGACAGCCTCAATCAGCCCCAGCATTTT. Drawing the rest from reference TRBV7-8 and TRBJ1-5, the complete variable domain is GAGVSQSPRYKVAKRGQDVALRCDPISGHVSLFWYQQALGQGPEFLTYFQNEAQLDKSGLPSDRFFAERPEGSVSTLKIQRTQQEDSAVYLCASSLDSLNQPQHFGDGTRLSIL.

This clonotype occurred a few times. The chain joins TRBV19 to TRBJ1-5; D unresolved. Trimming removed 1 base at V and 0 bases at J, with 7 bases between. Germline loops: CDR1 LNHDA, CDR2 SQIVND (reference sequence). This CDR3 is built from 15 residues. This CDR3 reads CASSIVGYSNQPQHF. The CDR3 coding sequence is TGTGCCAGTAGTATAGTGGGATATAGCAATCAGCCCCAGCATTTT.

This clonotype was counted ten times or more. CDR3 region: CASMGNGYGYTF. The CDR3 nucleotides are TGTGCCAGCATGGGGAACGGATATGGCTACACCTTC. The chain combines TRBV28 with TRBJ1-2; no clear D. This CDR3 spans 12 amino acids. The V and J ends lost 7 bases and 5 bases respectively, with 11 bases between them. CDR1 MDHEN and CDR2 SYDVKM come from the germline V gene.

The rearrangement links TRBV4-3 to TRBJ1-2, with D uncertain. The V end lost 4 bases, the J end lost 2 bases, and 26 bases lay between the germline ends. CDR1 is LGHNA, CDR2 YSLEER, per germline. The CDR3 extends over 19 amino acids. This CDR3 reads CASSPLGSTFLYGNYGYTF. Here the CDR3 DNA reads TGCGCCAGCAGCCCCCTCGGGTCAACCTTTTTGTACGGCAACTATGGCTACACCTTC.

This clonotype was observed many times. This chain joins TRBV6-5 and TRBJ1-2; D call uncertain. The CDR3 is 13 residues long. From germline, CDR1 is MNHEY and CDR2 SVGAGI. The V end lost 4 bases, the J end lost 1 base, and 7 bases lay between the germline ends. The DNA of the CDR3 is TGTGCCAGCAGTTCTCAGGATAACTATGGCTACACCTTC. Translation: CASSSQDNYGYTF.